This TCR beta chain derives from a study of T cell responses to AZD1222 COVID-19 vaccine. The CDR3 runs 15 residues. CDR1 KGHSH and CDR2 LQKENI come from the germline V gene. Trimming at V came to 2 bases and at J to 2 bases, leaving 1 base not matched to a gene. The protocol was immunoSEQ multiplex PCR, while the TCRdb copy is restricted to in-frame clones and leaves out a portion. The table records 120,000 or so clones, about 89% of them present only once. The V and J genes are TRBV18 and TRBJ2-1, with 9 bases fitting TRBD1. This TCR derives from an adult who received the AZD1222 COVID-19 vaccine. The sample was peripheral blood, taken 28 days after the second AZD1222 dose. CDR3 protein: CASSPRQGAYNEQFF. The CDR3 nucleotides read TGTGCCAGCTCACCAAGACAGGGGGCCTACAATGAGCAGTTCTTC. Drawing the rest from reference TRBV18 and TRBJ2-1, the complete variable domain is NAGVMQNPRHLVRRRGQEARLRCSPMKGHSHVYWYRQLPEEGLKFMVYLQKENIIDESGMPKERFSAEFPKEGPSILRIQQVVRGDSAAYFCASSPRQGAYNEQFFGPGTRLTVL.